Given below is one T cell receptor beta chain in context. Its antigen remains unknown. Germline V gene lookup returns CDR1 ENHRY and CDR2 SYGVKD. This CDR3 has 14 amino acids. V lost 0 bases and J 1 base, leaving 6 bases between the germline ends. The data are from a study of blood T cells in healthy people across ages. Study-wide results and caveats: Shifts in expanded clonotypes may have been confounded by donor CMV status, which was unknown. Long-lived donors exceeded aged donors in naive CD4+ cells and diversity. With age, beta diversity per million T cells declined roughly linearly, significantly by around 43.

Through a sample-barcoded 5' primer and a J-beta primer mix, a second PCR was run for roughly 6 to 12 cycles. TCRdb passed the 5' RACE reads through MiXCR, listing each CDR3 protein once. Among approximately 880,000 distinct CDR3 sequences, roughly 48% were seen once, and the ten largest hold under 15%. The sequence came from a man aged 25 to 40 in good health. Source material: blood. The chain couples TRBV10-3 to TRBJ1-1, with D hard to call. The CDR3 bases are TGTGCCATCAGTGAGTCCGCGGGGAACACTGAAGCTTTCTTT. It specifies CAISESAGNTEAFF.